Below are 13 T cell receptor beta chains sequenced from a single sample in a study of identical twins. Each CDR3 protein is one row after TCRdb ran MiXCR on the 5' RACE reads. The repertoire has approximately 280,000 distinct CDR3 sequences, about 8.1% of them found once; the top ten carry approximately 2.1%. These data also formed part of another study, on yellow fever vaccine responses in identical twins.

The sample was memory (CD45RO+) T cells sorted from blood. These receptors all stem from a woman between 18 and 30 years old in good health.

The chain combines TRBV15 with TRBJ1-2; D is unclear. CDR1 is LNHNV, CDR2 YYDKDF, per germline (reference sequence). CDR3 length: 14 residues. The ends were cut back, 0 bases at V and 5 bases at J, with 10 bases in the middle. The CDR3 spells CATSRDWTEYGYTF. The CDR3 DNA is TGTGCCACCAGCAGAGACTGGACGGAATATGGCTACACCTTC. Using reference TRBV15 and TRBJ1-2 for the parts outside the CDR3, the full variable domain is DAMVIQNPRYQVTQFGKPVTLSCSQTLNHNVMYWYQQKSSQAPKLLFHYYDKDFNNEADTPDNFQSRRPNTSFCFLDIRSPGLGDTAMYLCATSRDWTEYGYTFGSGTRLTVV.

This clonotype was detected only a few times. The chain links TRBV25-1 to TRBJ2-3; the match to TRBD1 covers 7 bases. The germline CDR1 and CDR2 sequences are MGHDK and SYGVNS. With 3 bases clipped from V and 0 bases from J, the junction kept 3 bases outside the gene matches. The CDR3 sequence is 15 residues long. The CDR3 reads CASSDDRASTDTQYF. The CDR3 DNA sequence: TGTGCCAGCAGTGATGACAGGGCAAGCACAGATACGCAGTATTTT.

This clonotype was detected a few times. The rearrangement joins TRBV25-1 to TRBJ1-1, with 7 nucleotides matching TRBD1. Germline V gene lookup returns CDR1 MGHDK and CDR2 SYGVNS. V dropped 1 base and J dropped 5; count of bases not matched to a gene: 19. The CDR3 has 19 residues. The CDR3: CASSEFGFGTASSSTEAFF. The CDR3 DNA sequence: TGTGCCAGCAGTGAATTCGGGTTCGGGACAGCTTCTAGTTCAACTGAAGCTTTCTTT.

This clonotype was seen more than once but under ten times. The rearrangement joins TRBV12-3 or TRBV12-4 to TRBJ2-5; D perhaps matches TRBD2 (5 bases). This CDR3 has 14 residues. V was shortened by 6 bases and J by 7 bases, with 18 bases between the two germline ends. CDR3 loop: CASSDRAGVGTQYF. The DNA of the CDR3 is TGTGCCAGCAGCGACCGAGCCGGGGTTGGGACCCAGTACTTC.

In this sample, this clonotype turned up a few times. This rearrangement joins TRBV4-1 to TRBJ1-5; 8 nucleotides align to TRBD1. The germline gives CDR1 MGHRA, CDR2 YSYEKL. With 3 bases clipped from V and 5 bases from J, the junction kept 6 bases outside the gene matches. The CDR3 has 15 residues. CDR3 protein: CASSHNRGADQPQHF. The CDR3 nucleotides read TGCGCCAGCAGCCACAACAGGGGGGCTGATCAGCCCCAGCATTTT.

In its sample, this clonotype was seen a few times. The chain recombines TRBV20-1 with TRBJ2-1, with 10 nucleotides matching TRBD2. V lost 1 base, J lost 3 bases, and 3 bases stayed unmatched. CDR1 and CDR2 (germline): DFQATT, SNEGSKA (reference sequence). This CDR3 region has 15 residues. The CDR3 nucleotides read TGCAGTGCTAGAGCCGGGACTAGCGACTACAATGAGCAGTTCTTC. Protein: CSARAGTSDYNEQFF.

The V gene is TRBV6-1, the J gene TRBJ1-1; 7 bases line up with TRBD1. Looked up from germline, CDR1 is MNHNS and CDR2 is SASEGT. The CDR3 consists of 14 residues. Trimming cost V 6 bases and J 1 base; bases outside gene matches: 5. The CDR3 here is CASSDRVENTEAFF. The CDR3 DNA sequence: TGTGCCAGCAGCGACAGGGTAGAGAACACTGAAGCTTTCTTT.

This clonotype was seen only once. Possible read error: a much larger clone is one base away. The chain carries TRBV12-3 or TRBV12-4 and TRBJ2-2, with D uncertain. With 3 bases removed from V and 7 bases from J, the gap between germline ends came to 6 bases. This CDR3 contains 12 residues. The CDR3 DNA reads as TGTGCCAGCAGTTTTTTTTTCGGGGAGCTGTTTTTT. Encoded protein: CASSFFFGELFF.

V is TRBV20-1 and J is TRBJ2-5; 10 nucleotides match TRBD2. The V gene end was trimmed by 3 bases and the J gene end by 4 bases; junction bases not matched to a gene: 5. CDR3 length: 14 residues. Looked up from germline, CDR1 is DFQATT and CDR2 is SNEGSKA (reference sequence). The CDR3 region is CSARASGGAETQYF. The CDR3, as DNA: TGCAGTGCTAGGGCTAGCGGGGGCGCAGAGACCCAGTACTTC.

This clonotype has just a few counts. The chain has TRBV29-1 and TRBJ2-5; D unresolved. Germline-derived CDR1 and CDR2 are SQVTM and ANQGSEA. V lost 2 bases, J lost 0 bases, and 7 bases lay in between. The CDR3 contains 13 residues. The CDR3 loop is CSVERQNQETQYF. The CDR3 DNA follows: TGCAGCGTTGAAAGGCAGAACCAAGAGACCCAGTACTTC. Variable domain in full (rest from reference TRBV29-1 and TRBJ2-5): SAVISQKPSRDICQRGTSLTIQCQVDSQVTMMFWYRQQPGQSLTLIATANQGSEATYESGFVIDKFPISRPNLTFSTLTVSNMSPEDSSIYLCSVERQNQETQYFGPGTRLLVL.

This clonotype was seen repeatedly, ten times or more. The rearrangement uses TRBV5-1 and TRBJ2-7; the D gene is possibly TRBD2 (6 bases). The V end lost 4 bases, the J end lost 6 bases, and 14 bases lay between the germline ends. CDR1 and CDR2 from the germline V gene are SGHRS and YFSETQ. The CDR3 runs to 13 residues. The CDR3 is CASSPGGLSEQYF. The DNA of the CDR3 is TGCGCCAGCAGCCCCGGGGGATTATCCGAGCAGTACTTC.

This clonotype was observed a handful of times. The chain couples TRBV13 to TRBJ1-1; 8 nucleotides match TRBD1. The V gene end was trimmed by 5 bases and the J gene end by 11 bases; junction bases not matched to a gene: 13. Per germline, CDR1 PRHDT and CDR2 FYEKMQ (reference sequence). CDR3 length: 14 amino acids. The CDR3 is CASSPGQGTTRAFF. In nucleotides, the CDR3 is TGTGCCAGCAGCCCTGGACAGGGTACAACGCGGGCTTTCTTT.

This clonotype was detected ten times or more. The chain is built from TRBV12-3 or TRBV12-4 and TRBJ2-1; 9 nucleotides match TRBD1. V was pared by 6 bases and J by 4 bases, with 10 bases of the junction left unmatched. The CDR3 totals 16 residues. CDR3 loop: CASRTTRTGVYNEQFF. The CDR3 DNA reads TGTGCCAGCAGGACCACGAGGACAGGGGTTTACAATGAGCAGTTCTTC.